This T cell receptor beta chain was found in a study of blood T cell repertoires in COVID-19. Looking at the study overall: Samples representing acute and convalescent COVID-19 were sourced from the United States, Italy and Spain. Sources were T cells, B-cell-depleted T cells, or PBMCs; the material itself was cDNA or gDNA.

Produced via immunoSEQ multiplex PCR; TCRdb's table is partial and in-frame only. Of around 150,000 clones in the sample, 75% to 90% were seen once. Ages ranged from about 18 to 89 years, with residence in about 23 US areas. Per germline, CDR1 MGHRA and CDR2 YSYEKL. The CDR3 is 15 amino acids. Trimming removed 4 bases from V and 6 bases from J, with 18 bases in between. This sequence originates from a woman aged 60-75 years who had recovered from COVID-19. The sample was PBMCs or T cells enriched from blood (not recorded which). V is TRBV4-1 and J is TRBJ2-5; D may be TRBD1 (7 bases). CDR3 sequence: CASSPGQDYPKTQYF. CDR3 DNA: TGCGCCAGCAGCCCAGGACAGGACTACCCGAAGACCCAGTACTTC.